The rows below give T cell receptor beta chains drawn from one sample of a study of technical replicates of blood from several donors. The table came from immunoSEQ multiplex PCR; TCRdb's copy has only in-frame clones and leaves some out. The repertoire holds about 74,000 clones, approximately 95% seen once, with approximately 0.25% in the top ten. Material for sequencing was T cells isolated from PBMCs. The source is a human donor in good health. CDR3s include the opening cysteine and the closing phenylalanine or tryptophan. Fields, in order: V gene, D gene, clone size, J gene, CDR3 protein, CDR3 DNA. The D gene is left open where the match is weak. Clone size is shown for a subset of rows, as once, few, many or a class of expanded clone.

TRBV5-4	TRBD2	NA	TRBJ2-1	CASSPTSGSYNEQFF	TGTGCCAGCAGCCCTACTAGCGGCTCCTACAATGAGCAGTTCTTC
TRBV30	NA	NA	TRBJ2-5	CAWSRGSGPQETQYF	TGTGCCTGGAGTCGGGGGAGTGGGCCACAAGAGACCCAGTACTTC
TRBV5-5	NA	NA	TRBJ2-7	CASSFRRDSSYEQYF	TGTGCCAGCAGCTTTAGAAGGGACTCCTCCTACGAGCAGTACTTC
TRBV6-5	TRBD1	NA	TRBJ2-5	CASRRGLEETQYF	TGTGCCAGCCGCAGGGGGCTGGAAGAGACCCAGTACTTC
TRBV19	TRBD2	once	TRBJ2-7	CASSMTASGSYEQYF	TGTGCCAGTAGTATGACGGCTAGCGGGAGTTACGAGCAGTACTTC
TRBV13	TRBD2	NA	TRBJ2-3	CASSLGGTSGDTQYF	TGTGCCAGCAGCTTAGGTGGGACTAGCGGGGATACGCAGTATTTT
TRBV11-2	TRBD2	NA	TRBJ2-1	CASSLGLARLGSYNEQFF	TGTGCCAGCAGCCTGGGACTAGCGAGGTTGGGTAGCTACAATGAGCAGTTCTTC
TRBV5-3	NA	few	TRBJ1-2	CARSLVGPRGYGYTF	TGTGCCAGAAGCTTGGTAGGTCCCCGGGGTTATGGCTACACCTTC
TRBV19	NA	once	TRBJ1-2	CASKRGDSLNYGYTF	TGTGCCAGTAAGCGTGGGGACTCCTTAAACTATGGCTACACCTTC
TRBV7-2	NA	NA	TRBJ1-6	CASSFRVDRNNSPLHF	TGTGCCAGCAGCTTTAGGGTCGACAGGAATAATTCACCCCTCCACTTT
TRBV19	TRBD1	NA	TRBJ1-3	CASRSDRTSSGNTIYF	TGTGCCAGTAGATCGGACAGGACGTCCTCTGGAAACACCATATATTTT
TRBV27	TRBD1	NA	TRBJ1-2	CASTPGGGVYGYTF	TGTGCCAGCACCCCAGGGGGCGGGGTCTATGGCTACACCTTC
TRBV7-8	TRBD1	NA	TRBJ2-7	CAGGTGENYEQYF	TGTGCCGGGGGAACAGGGGAGAACTACGAGCAGTACTTC